What follows are 22 T cell receptor beta chains derived from one specimen sequenced in a study of a mutant IDH1 vaccine in newly diagnosed glioma. Time point specified: week 47, end of study. Mutant IDH1 20-mer peptide, at 300 ug, made up each vaccine dose, with topical imiquimod. Their specific antigens are unknown. The repertoire was sequenced with immunoSEQ multiplex PCR; TCRdb's copy has only in-frame clones and lacks some. The sample records about 56,000 clones, roughly 80% being singletons. This sample comprised PBMCs, obtained from a glioma patient whose treatment included an IDH1 peptide vaccine. The receptor source for this set is a man aged 50-59 years with glioma.

The rearrangement uses TRBV29-1 and TRBJ1-1, with D unclear. This CDR3 has 13 amino acids. The V gene's germline CDR1 is SQVTM and CDR2 ANQGSEA. The CDR3 sequence is CSYEDGGSAEAFF. In nucleotides, the CDR3 is TGCAGTTACGAAGACGGTGGTTCCGCTGAAGCTTTCTTT.

The chain joins TRBV5-6 to TRBJ2-3; D is possibly TRBD2 (5 bases). Germline-derived CDR1 and CDR2 are SGHDT and YYEEEE. Trimming removed 1 base at V and 0 bases at J, with 9 bases between. The CDR3 is 15 residues long. This chain's CDR3 is CASSLSGDSTDTQYF. The CDR3 DNA is TGTGCCAGCAGCTTGAGCGGTGATAGCACAGATACGCAGTATTTT.

The chain is built from TRBV4-1 and TRBJ2-7; tentatively, D is TRBD1 or TRBD2 (5 bases each). Germline V gene data show CDR1 as MGHRA and CDR2 as YSYEKL. The CDR3 has 17 residues. V was trimmed by 3 bases and J by 5 bases, leaving 23 bases between them. CDR3 loop: CASSQPLLRGGWDEQYF. The DNA of the CDR3 is TGCGCCAGCAGCCAGCCCCTGTTAAGGGGCGGGTGGGACGAGCAGTACTTC.

The genes are TRBV5-1 and TRBJ1-1; 9 positions match TRBD1. The CDR3 contains 14 residues. V lost 1 base and J lost 6; bases outside the gene matches: 4. CDR1 is SGHRS and CDR2 is YFSETQ in the germline V gene. The CDR3 coding sequence is TGCGCCAGCAGCTTGCGGGGACAGGGTTCTGAAGCTTTCTTT. Protein product: CASSLRGQGSEAFF. The full variable domain, rest sourced from reference TRBV5-1 and TRBJ1-1, is KAGVTQTPRYLIKTRGQQVTLSCSPISGHRSVSWYQQTPGQGLQFLFEYFSETQRNKGNFPGRFSGRQFSNSRSEMNVSTLELGDSALYLCASSLRGQGSEAFFGQGTRLTVV.

This chain links TRBV2 with TRBJ1-6; D is perhaps TRBD1 (6 bases). CDR1 and CDR2 from the germline V gene are SNHLY and FYNNEI. V lost 6 bases and J lost 7, with 13 bases in between. The CDR3 consists of 14 residues. CDR3 amino acids: CASRGQQDNSPLHF. The CDR3 region has the DNA TGTGCCAGCAGAGGACAGCAAGACAATTCACCCCTCCACTTT.

This chain connects TRBV30 to TRBJ2-5; possibly TRBD1 or TRBD2 for D (7 bases each). V gave up 3 bases and J gave up 5 bases, with 13 bases separating them. CDR1 is GTSNPN, CDR2 SVGIG, per germline (reference sequence). The CDR3 extends over 13 amino acids. The CDR3, as DNA: TGTGCCTGGAGCCAGGGGGGGAGGGAGACCCAGTACTTC. It encodes CAWSQGGRETQYF.

This clone was seen only once. The V call is TRBV19, the J call TRBJ1-4; D remains unclear. The CDR3 runs to 15 residues. CDR1 and CDR2 (germline): LNHDA, SQIVND (reference sequence). V was clipped by 3 bases and J by 1 base, with 9 bases between them. CDR3 DNA sequence: TGTGCCAGTAGTATTCGGTGGGGAACTAATGAAAAACTGTTTTTT. It yields the protein CASSIRWGTNEKLFF.

This chain uses TRBV5-1 with TRBJ2-1; 7 nucleotides agree with TRBD1. Trimming removed 2 bases from V and 9 bases from J; junction bases left unmatched: 5. The CDR3 runs 13 residues. Per germline, CDR1 SGHRS and CDR2 YFSETQ. The CDR3 DNA reads as TGCGCCAGCAGCTTCGACAGGGCGGGTGAGCAGTTCTTC. Its translation is CASSFDRAGEQFF. The complete variable domain, with remaining parts taken from reference TRBV5-1 and TRBJ2-1, reads KAGVTQTPRYLIKTRGQQVTLSCSPISGHRSVSWYQQTPGQGLQFLFEYFSETQRNKGNFPGRFSGRQFSNSRSEMNVSTLELGDSALYLCASSFDRAGEQFFGPGTRLTVL.

V and J are TRBV6-1 and TRBJ1-1; D remains unclear. The CDR3 covers 14 residues. Germline V gene lookup returns CDR1 MNHNS and CDR2 SASEGT. The ends were cut back, 5 bases at V and 3 bases at J, with 13 bases in the middle. Here the CDR3 reads CASSRRAIDTEAFF. The CDR3 DNA follows: TGTGCCAGCAGTCGACGGGCCATAGACACTGAAGCTTTCTTT.

This clone was seen just once. The J gene is TRBJ2-5, the V gene TRBV7-2; 13 bases are a match to TRBD2. V trimming: 0 bases; J trimming: 4 bases; junction bases outside the gene matches: 2. Looked up from germline, CDR1 is SGHTA and CDR2 is FQGNSA. This CDR3 has 16 amino acids. CDR3 residues: CASSLAGLAGVETQYF. In nucleotides, the CDR3 is TGTGCCAGCAGCTTAGCAGGACTAGCGGGGGTAGAGACCCAGTACTTC.

This sequence joins TRBV25-1 and TRBJ1-4; weak D call: TRBD1 (5 bases). V was trimmed by 5 bases and J by 3 bases, leaving 7 bases between them. This CDR3 spans 13 amino acids. Germline CDR1 and CDR2: MGHDK and SYGVNS. Here the CDR3 reads CASSLGANEKLFF. The CDR3 DNA sequence: TGTGCCAGCAGTTTAGGGGCTAATGAAAAACTGTTTTTT.

DNA for the CDR3: TGTGCCTGGAGTGTGGTGATAGGGCACGAGCAGTTCTTC. Encoded protein: CAWSVVIGHEQFF. V and J are TRBV30 and TRBJ2-1; D unclear. The CDR3 loop spans 13 amino acids. Germline V CDR1 and CDR2: GTSNPN, SVGIG (reference sequence). V lost 0 bases and J lost 10, with 13 bases in between.

The chain couples TRBV19 to TRBJ2-7, with D tentatively TRBD2 (5 bases). The germline V gene encodes CDR1 LNHDA and CDR2 SQIVND (reference sequence). The CDR3 length is 16 residues. Trimming shortened V by 1 base and J by 4 bases, and 17 bases separated the two germline ends. CDR3 coding DNA: TGTGCCAGTAGTATAGGGACCTCCGGGGAGTTATACGAGCAGTACTTC. This encodes CASSIGTSGELYEQYF.

The V and J genes are TRBV5-6 and TRBJ1-2, with D perhaps TRBD1 (5 bases). The CDR3 extends over 15 amino acids. CDR1 is SGHDT, CDR2 YYEEEE, per germline. Trimming left V 1 base short and J 0 bases short, with 10 bases between. The CDR3 DNA sequence: TGTGCCAGCAGCTTGATTGGGACGTCTAACTATGGCTACACCTTC. It encodes CASSLIGTSNYGYTF.

The chain uses TRBV5-1 and TRBJ2-7; a weak D match, TRBD1 (5 bases). The germline gives CDR1 SGHRS, CDR2 YFSETQ. CDR3 length: 14 residues. V lost 4 bases, J lost 3 bases, and 14 bases lay in between. This CDR3 reads CASSHQGWNYEQYF. CDR3 nucleotides: TGCGCCAGCAGCCACCAGGGTTGGAACTACGAGCAGTACTTC.

The chain links TRBV18 to TRBJ1-1; 7 positions match TRBD1. The V gene end was trimmed by 6 bases and the J gene end by 3 bases; junction bases not matched to a gene: 16. Looked up from germline, CDR1 is KGHSH and CDR2 is LQKENI. The CDR3 covers 17 residues. CDR3 coding DNA: TGTGCCAGCTCCCCAAGGAAGACAGGGCTGTTGGACACTGAAGCTTTCTTT. It translates to CASSPRKTGLLDTEAFF. Variable domain in full (rest from reference TRBV18 and TRBJ1-1): NAGVMQNPRHLVRRRGQEARLRCSPMKGHSHVYWYRQLPEEGLKFMVYLQKENIIDESGMPKERFSAEFPKEGPSILRIQQVVRGDSAAYFCASSPRKTGLLDTEAFFGQGTRLTVV.

V is TRBV7-9 and J is TRBJ1-3; D not resolved. The CDR3 length is 12 residues. CDR1 and CDR2 (germline): SEHNR, FQNEAQ (reference sequence). Trimming pared 3 bases from V and 4 bases from J, leaving 4 bases between. DNA for the CDR3: TGTGCCAGCAGCTTTGTGGGAAACACCATATATTTT. Translation: CASSFVGNTIYF.

The chain joins TRBV28 to TRBJ1-5; D gene uncertain. The CDR3 consists of 11 residues. V was clipped by 1 base and J by 10 bases, with 5 bases between them. Germline CDR1 and CDR2: MDHEN and SYDVKM. The CDR3 protein is CASSLSNPQHF. CDR3 nucleotides: TGTGCCAGCAGTTTATCTAACCCCCAGCATTTT.

Only a few counts were recorded for this clone. The V gene is TRBV27, the J gene TRBJ1-6, with D hard to call. Trimming took off 6 bases at V and 11 bases at J, with 17 bases between the two ends. The CDR3 covers 14 residues. CDR1 is MNHEY, CDR2 SMNVEV, per germline (reference sequence). The CDR3 DNA follows: TGTGCCAGCAGATCTCCGGGAGGAGCTACACCCCTCCACTTT. The encoded protein is CASRSPGGATPLHF.

The J gene is TRBJ2-3, the V gene TRBV7-6; D is uncertain. From germline, CDR1 is SGHVS and CDR2 FNYEAQ. The CDR3 runs to 14 residues. V dropped 5 bases and J dropped 2 bases, with 11 bases sitting between them. The CDR3: CASSTGYTTDTQYF. In DNA form, the CDR3 reads TGTGCCAGCAGCACGGGCTACACCACAGATACGCAGTATTTT.

This clone has only one observation. J is TRBJ2-7 and V is TRBV18; D gene ambiguous. Trimming stripped 0 bases from V and 5 bases from J, with 8 bases between. The CDR3 covers 13 residues. Germline V gene data show CDR1 as KGHSH and CDR2 as LQKENI. CDR3 DNA sequence: TGTGCCAGCTCACCACCGGGAAGGGACGAGCAGTACTTC. It specifies CASSPPGRDEQYF.

V is TRBV30 and J is TRBJ2-5; no clear D gene. V dropped 0 bases and J dropped 5 bases, with 10 bases sitting between them. The CDR3 contains 13 residues. Looked up from germline, CDR1 is GTSNPN and CDR2 is SVGIG (reference sequence). The CDR3 DNA reads TGTGCCTGGAGTGTAGGCTTCTCGGAGACCCAGTACTTC. Translated: CAWSVGFSETQYF.